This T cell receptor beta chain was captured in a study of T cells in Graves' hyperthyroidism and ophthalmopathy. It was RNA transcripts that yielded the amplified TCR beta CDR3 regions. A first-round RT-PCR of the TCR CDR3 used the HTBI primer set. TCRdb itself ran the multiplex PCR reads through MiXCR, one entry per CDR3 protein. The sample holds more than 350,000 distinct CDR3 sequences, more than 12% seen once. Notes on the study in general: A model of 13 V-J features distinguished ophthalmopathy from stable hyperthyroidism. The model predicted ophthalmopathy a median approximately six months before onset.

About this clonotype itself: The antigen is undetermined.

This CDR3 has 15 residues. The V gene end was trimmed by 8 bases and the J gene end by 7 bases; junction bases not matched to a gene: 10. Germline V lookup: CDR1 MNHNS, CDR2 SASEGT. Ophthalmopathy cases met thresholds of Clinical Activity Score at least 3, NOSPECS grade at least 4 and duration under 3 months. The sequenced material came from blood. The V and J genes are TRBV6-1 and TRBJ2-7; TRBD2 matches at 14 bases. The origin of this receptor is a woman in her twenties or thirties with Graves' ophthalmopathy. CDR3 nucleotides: TGTGCCAGCGGCAGGACTAGCGGGGGGCCCGGAGAGCAGTACTTC. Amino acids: CASGRTSGGPGEQYF.